These T cell receptor beta chains were read from a single sample in a study of T cell responses to AZD1222 COVID-19 vaccine. Libraries were prepared by immunoSEQ multiplex PCR; TCRdb keeps only in-frame clonotypes and omits some of them. The sample has some 130,000 clones, about 88% seen once. The sample in question was peripheral blood, obtained on day 0 of AZD1222 vaccination. The receptors were gathered from an adult in good health. The CDR3 runs from the conserved cysteine through the conserved F or W. Each record gives: V gene, D gene, J gene, clone size, CDR3 protein, CDR3 DNA. D genes are given only for firm matches. The size field is filled for only some rows; it gives once, few, many or a size class.

V gene: TRBV7-6
D gene: TRBD1
J gene: TRBJ2-7
clone size: -
CDR3 protein: CASSLVGTAEQYF
CDR3 DNA: TGTGCCAGCAGCTTAGTGGGGACAGCCGAGCAGTACTTC

V gene: TRBV28
D gene: -
J gene: TRBJ1-3
clone size: -
CDR3 protein: CASTRTANSGNTIYF
CDR3 DNA: TGTGCCAGCACTAGGACAGCAAACTCTGGAAACACCATATATTTT

V gene: TRBV6-1
D gene: TRBD2
J gene: TRBJ2-1
clone size: once
CDR3 protein: CASSEGLGLASWAYNEQFF
CDR3 DNA: TGTGCCAGCAGTGAAGGTCTGGGACTAGCCTCCTGGGCTTACAATGAGCAGTTCTTC

V gene: TRBV3-1/TRBV3-2
D gene: -
J gene: TRBJ1-1
clone size: -
CDR3 protein: CASSQDDSPEAFF
CDR3 DNA: TGTGCCAGCAGCCAAGATGACAGCCCTGAAGCTTTCTTT

V gene: TRBV28
D gene: -
J gene: TRBJ1-1
clone size: -
CDR3 protein: CASSLPGHRNTEAFF
CDR3 DNA: TGTGCCAGCAGCCTCCCGGGACACCGTAACACTGAAGCTTTCTTT

V gene: TRBV6-5
D gene: -
J gene: TRBJ2-3
clone size: -
CDR3 protein: CASTHGTRTDTQYF
CDR3 DNA: TGTGCCAGCACCCACGGCACCCGCACAGATACGCAGTATTTT

V gene: TRBV27
D gene: TRBD1
J gene: TRBJ1-1
clone size: -
CDR3 protein: CASSLKGGQGVTEAFF
CDR3 DNA: TGTGCCAGCAGTTTAAAAGGTGGACAGGGGGTTACGGAAGCTTTCTTT

V gene: TRBV3-1/TRBV3-2
D gene: TRBD1
J gene: TRBJ1-1
clone size: -
CDR3 protein: CASSSGQGARGTEAFF
CDR3 DNA: TGTGCCAGCAGCTCCGGACAGGGGGCAAGGGGAACTGAAGCTTTCTTT

V gene: TRBV7-8
D gene: -
J gene: TRBJ2-3
clone size: few
CDR3 protein: CASSLEGITDTQYF
CDR3 DNA: TGTGCCAGCAGCTTAGAGGGGATCACAGATACGCAGTATTTT

V gene: TRBV25-1
D gene: -
J gene: TRBJ1-5
clone size: -
CDR3 protein: CASSPGGTYQPQHF
CDR3 DNA: TGTGCCAGCAGCCCTGGGGGGACGTATCAGCCCCAGCATTTT

V gene: TRBV5-1
D gene: TRBD1
J gene: TRBJ1-6
clone size: -
CDR3 protein: CASSNGQGQNSPLHF
CDR3 DNA: TGCGCCAGCAGCAATGGACAGGGGCAGAATTCACCCCTCCACTTT

V gene: TRBV11-2
D gene: -
J gene: TRBJ2-3
clone size: -
CDR3 protein: CASSLAFPSQYF
CDR3 DNA: TGTGCCAGCAGCTTAGCCTTTCCCTCGCAGTATTTT

V gene: TRBV4-2
D gene: TRBD2
J gene: TRBJ2-2
clone size: -
CDR3 protein: CASSQDRLGLAGSTGELFF
CDR3 DNA: TGTGCCAGCAGCCAAGATCGGTTGGGGTTAGCGGGCAGCACCGGGGAGCTGTTTTTT

V gene: TRBV9
D gene: TRBD1
J gene: TRBJ1-6
clone size: few
CDR3 protein: CASSARQSGTENSPLHF
CDR3 DNA: TGTGCCAGCAGCGCCCGCCAATCCGGGACAGAAAATTCACCCCTCCACTTT